This TCR beta chain is drawn from a study of cytomegalovirus exposure and HLA in healthy donors. The study's findings and limits: HLA alleles were associated with 15,000 to 20,000 TCR beta sequences in a later analysis at 0.05 false discovery rate. In an earlier analysis, most TCR beta V segments were productive about 87% or about 30% of the time.

Of note for this clone: Its antigen is still unknown.

13 Jbeta primers and 60 Vbeta primers were used for the PCR. Generated by immunoSEQ multiplex PCR, the TCRdb table keeps only in-frame clones and is missing some. This repertoire shows around 140,000 clones, around 59% found once; its top ten account for around 1.9%. The CDR3 loop spans 14 amino acids. Germline CDR1 reads MNHNY; CDR2 reads SVGAGI (reference sequence). The ends were cut back, 5 bases at V and 4 bases at J, with 11 bases in the middle. The gene calls are TRBV6-6 and TRBJ1-4; a weak D match, TRBD1 (6 bases). Material: PBMCs. This sequence was found in a male donor in good health and CMV-seronegative. The CDR3 loop reads CASSIQGFNEKLFF. The CDR3 DNA sequence: TGTGCCAGCAGTATACAGGGATTTAATGAAAAACTGTTTTTT.